This TCR beta chain is drawn from a study of PD-L1 blockade in urothelial cancer. Across the whole study: Males with bladder-origin urothelial cancer made up about 85% of the roughly 30 patients. At 6 weeks and at 3 weeks (second dose) after treatment start, blood was analyzed. Blood gave a median approximately 140,000 T cells.

Time point of the sample: pretreatment peripheral blood. Sample numbers ranged from 1 to 8 per patient, encompassing pretreatment and on-treatment collections. Using immunoSEQ multiplex PCR, the repertoire was profiled, and TCRdb retains in-frame clones only, with some absent. The sample yields about 76,000 clones, 85% to 90% seen once. Germline-derived CDR1 and CDR2 are LNHDA and SQIVND (reference sequence). This CDR3 comprises 14 residues. Between the trimmed V and J ends, which lost 2 bases and 0 bases, there was a span of 8 bases. The chain combines TRBV19 with TRBJ2-7; possibly TRBD1 for D (5 bases). Source: PBMCs, taken around atezolizumab (anti-PD-L1) treatment. This TCR was recovered from a man in his sixties or seventies with urothelial cancer. DNA of the CDR3: TGTGCCAGTAGTATAAGTCAGGGCTCCTACGAGCAGTACTTC. Protein: CASSISQGSYEQYF.